This T cell receptor beta chain comes out of a study of blood T cell repertoires in COVID-19. The wider study: There were acute and convalescent COVID-19 samples, and they came from the United States, Italy and Spain. Sources were T cells, B-cell-depleted T cells, or PBMCs; the material itself was cDNA or gDNA.

Methods used by the authors: It was from reference gene primer amplification that nucleated cell counts were estimated. The table came from immunoSEQ multiplex PCR; TCRdb's copy has only in-frame clones and leaves some out. V and J calls and clone size are those listed in that table; D and trimming were worked out from the DNA. The table lists tens of thousands of clones, around three quarters of them singletons. Germline values: CDR1 SGHRS, CDR2 YFSETQ. Trimming at V came to 5 bases and at J to 2 bases, leaving 3 bases not matched to a gene. This CDR3 comprises 14 residues. The sequencing input was peripheral blood. This receptor was obtained from a woman of 80 years or more with acute or convalescent COVID-19. This chain connects TRBV5-1 to TRBJ2-7; the match to TRBD1 covers 11 bases. CDR3 DNA: TGCGCCAGCAGTCGGGACAGGGGGGCCTACGAGCAGTACTTC. Translating gives CASSRDRGAYEQYF.